A single sample is the source of the 25 T cell receptor beta chains below, sequenced in a study of blood T cell repertoires in COVID-19. Method: immunoSEQ multiplex PCR; TCRdb's copy keeps in-frame clones and lacks some. The sample contains 170,000 or so clones, approximately 87% of which appear only once. Material: peripheral blood. The source is a woman under 30 who had recovered from COVID-19.

The chain has TRBV30 and TRBJ1-2; D is unclear. V was trimmed by 0 bases and J by 8 bases, leaving 10 bases between them. Germline CDR1 GTSNPN, CDR2 SVGIG (reference sequence). This CDR3 spans 12 amino acids. DNA of the CDR3: TGTGCCTGGAGTGTACGTGCGAGAGGCTACACCTTC. It codes for CAWSVRARGYTF.

The V call is TRBV19, the J call TRBJ2-5; tentative D call: TRBD2 (6 bases). The CDR3 covers 15 residues. CDR1 and CDR2 from the germline V gene are LNHDA and SQIVND (reference sequence). V was shortened by 5 bases and J by 5 bases, with 18 bases between the two germline ends. Here the CDR3 DNA reads TGTGCCAGTAGTTCCAAGGGGCGGGGCGGGGAGACCCAGTACTTC. This codes for CASSSKGRGGETQYF.

The DNA of the CDR3 is TGTGCCTGGATATGCGGACAGAACTCCTACGAGCAGTACTTC. It yields the protein CAWICGQNSYEQYF. The chain carries TRBV3-1 (or the pseudogene TRBV3-2) and TRBJ2-7; tentative D call: TRBD1 (6 bases). CDR3 length: 14 amino acids. Germline V gene lookup returns CDR1 LGHDT and CDR2 YNNKEL (reference sequence). V was clipped by 11 bases and J by 0 bases, with 17 bases between them.

V and J are TRBV7-9 and TRBJ1-2; 7 nucleotides match TRBD1. Looked up from germline, CDR1 is SEHNR and CDR2 is FQNEAQ (reference sequence). V was clipped by 3 bases and J by 0 bases; unmatched bases: 7. This CDR3 region has 16 residues. The CDR3 nucleotides read TGTGCCAGCAGCTTTGGCAAGACAGGGACTAACTATGGCTACACCTTC. As protein: CASSFGKTGTNYGYTF.

The V and J genes are TRBV9 and TRBJ1-6; tentatively, D is TRBD1 (5 bases). The length of the CDR3 is 17 residues. Germline V lookup: CDR1 SGDLS, CDR2 YYNGEE. Trimming shortened V by 0 bases and J by 3 bases, and 13 bases separated the two germline ends. The CDR3 region is CASSVESGSYYNSPLHF. CDR3 nucleotides: TGTGCCAGCAGCGTAGAGTCAGGGTCTTACTATAATTCACCCCTCCACTTT. The full variable domain, rest sourced from reference TRBV9 and TRBJ1-6, is DSGVTQTPKHLITATGQRVTLRCSPRSGDLSVYWYQQSLDQGLQFLIQYYNGEERAKGNILERFSAQQFPDLHSELNLSSLELGDSALYFCASSVESGSYYNSPLHFGNGTRLTVT.

The J gene is TRBJ2-7, the V gene TRBV4-3, with D perhaps TRBD1 (5 bases). The CDR3 totals 15 residues. In germline, CDR1 is LGHNA, CDR2 YSLEER. The germline V and J ends were trimmed by 1 base and 0 bases, with 10 bases remaining between them. CDR3 in DNA: TGCGCCAGCAGCCAAGCTCAGGGCGGCTCCTACGAGCAGTACTTC. Its translation is CASSQAQGGSYEQYF.

The rearrangement links TRBV3-1 (or the pseudogene TRBV3-2) to TRBJ2-1; 9 bases agree with TRBD2. The ends lost 3 bases at V and 7 bases at J; junction bases unmatched: 4. CDR1 is LGHDT and CDR2 is YNNKEL in the germline V gene (reference sequence). The CDR3 is 14 residues long. The CDR3 spells CASSHVAGENEQFF. CDR3 in DNA: TGTGCCAGCAGCCACGTAGCGGGAGAAAATGAGCAGTTCTTC.

This chain joins TRBV5-1 and TRBJ1-2, with 11 bases lining up with TRBD1. The V gene's germline CDR1 is SGHRS and CDR2 YFSETQ. With V trimmed by 4 bases and J by 5 bases, 4 bases remained unmatched. The CDR3 totals 14 residues. CDR3 sequence reads: CASSEGTGGYGYTF. The CDR3 DNA reads TGCGCCAGCAGCGAAGGGACAGGGGGATATGGCTACACCTTC.

CDR3 sequence (DNA): TGTGCCAGCAGCGCAAACAGGGGAAGGAATTCACCCCTCCACTTT. Its protein product is CASSANRGRNSPLHF. This chain connects TRBV5-4 to TRBJ1-6; 7 bases agree with TRBD1. CDR3 length: 15 residues. Per germline, CDR1 SGHNT and CDR2 YYREEE (reference sequence). V was clipped by 4 bases and J by 7 bases; unmatched bases: 8. The full variable domain, in which reference TRBV5-4 and TRBJ1-6 provide the parts outside the CDR3, is ETGVTQSPTHLIKTRGQQVTLRCSSQSGHNTVSWYQQALGQGPQFIFQYYREEENGRGNFPPRFSGLQFPNYSSELNVNALELDDSALYLCASSANRGRNSPLHFGNGTRLTVT.

V usage is TRBV12-3 or TRBV12-4 and J usage is TRBJ1-1; TRBD1 matches 9 bases. The CDR3 is 12 amino acids. Unmatched junction bases numbered 3, after V lost 5 bases and J lost 8 bases. CDR3 coding DNA: TGTGCCAGCAGTATCGGACAGGGGGAAGCTTTCTTT. Translated, it gives CASSIGQGEAFF.

The chain couples TRBV28 to TRBJ2-7; D ambiguous. Germline V gene data show CDR1 as MDHEN and CDR2 as SYDVKM. CDR3 length: 13 residues. Trimming pared 1 base from V and 6 bases from J, leaving 10 bases between. CDR3 sequence (DNA): TGTGCCAGCAGTTTATCGGGTACGGGCGAGCAGTACGTC. Translating gives CASSLSGTGEQYV.

The V gene is TRBV2, the J gene TRBJ1-5; tentatively, D is TRBD1 (6 bases). The CDR3 loop spans 14 amino acids. Germline V lookup: CDR1 SNHLY, CDR2 FYNNEI. Trimming removed 6 bases at V and 5 bases at J, with 14 bases between. The DNA of the CDR3 is TGTGCCAGCAGGGAGGGGGGGCCTCATCAGCCCCAGCATTTT. It is translated as CASREGGPHQPQHF.

This clone was seen once. The V gene is TRBV11-1, the J gene TRBJ2-7, with D tentatively TRBD2 (5 bases). With 3 bases removed from V and 5 bases from J, the gap between germline ends came to 11 bases. CDR3 length: 13 amino acids. From germline, CDR1 is SGHAT and CDR2 FQDESV (reference sequence). Here the CDR3 reads CASSLGGFDEQYV. The CDR3 DNA follows: TGTGCCAGCAGCTTGGGCGGGTTCGACGAGCAGTACGTC.

The J gene is TRBJ1-6, the V gene TRBV4-1, with D tentatively TRBD1 (5 bases). V lost 0 bases to trimming and J lost 1 base, with 10 bases between them. CDR1 and CDR2 from the germline V gene are MGHRA and YSYEKL. The CDR3 runs 17 residues. Written as DNA, the CDR3 is TGCGCCAGCAGCCAAGATCAGGGAAATTCCTATAATTCACCCCTCCACTTT. Translated: CASSQDQGNSYNSPLHF.

The rearrangement joins TRBV5-8 to TRBJ2-2, with TRBD2 identical over 7 bases. The CDR3 has 14 amino acids. Germline CDR1 is SGHTS and CDR2 is YDEGEE. With 5 bases clipped from V and 8 bases from J, the junction kept 9 bases outside the gene matches. The CDR3 loop is CASSGPGLRGELFF. Written as DNA, the CDR3 is TGTGCCAGCAGTGGACCGGGACTAAGAGGGGAGCTGTTTTTT.

This rearrangement joins TRBV24-1 to TRBJ2-2, with D possibly matching TRBD1 (6 bases). The V and J ends lost 7 bases and 6 bases respectively, with 17 bases between them. CDR3 length: 15 amino acids. Looked up from germline, CDR1 is KGHDR and CDR2 is SFDVKD. DNA for the CDR3: TGTGCCACCAGGGGACCGGGACACCCCTCCGGGGAGCTGTTTTTT. Protein: CATRGPGHPSGELFF.

The sample holds a few counts of this clone. The DNA for the CDR3 is TGCGCCAGCGCTACCGGGGGGACCAAAAACATTCAGTACTTC. It yields the protein CASATGGTKNIQYF. The chain links TRBV10-2 to TRBJ2-4; TRBD2 matches at 7 bases. The CDR3 contains 14 residues. With 8 bases clipped from V and 2 bases from J, the junction kept 6 bases outside the gene matches. Germline CDR1 WSHSY, CDR2 SAAADI.

This clone was counted once. J is TRBJ2-2 and V is TRBV6-6; 11 bases line up with TRBD2. Per germline, CDR1 MNHNY and CDR2 SVGAGI (reference sequence). Trimming cost V 6 bases and J 5 bases; bases outside gene matches: 8. The CDR3 has 16 residues. CDR3 DNA: TGTGCCAGCAGCAACCGACTAGCGGGGTTTACCGGGGAGCTGTTTTTT. Encoded protein: CASSNRLAGFTGELFF.

The chain joins TRBV9 to TRBJ1-1; 9 nucleotides line up with TRBD1. This CDR3 spans 15 amino acids. Germline assignment: CDR1 SGDLS and CDR2 YYNGEE. The V segment lost 3 bases and the J segment 4 bases; nucleotides outside the gene matches: 7. The CDR3 DNA follows: TGTGCCAGCAGCGCGGAGGACAGGGGTGGCACTGAAGCTTTCTTT. Translation gives CASSAEDRGGTEAFF.

This chain joins TRBV11-2 and TRBJ1-1, with D perhaps TRBD1 (5 bases). Trimming pared 2 bases from V and 4 bases from J, leaving 14 bases between. The CDR3 has 15 amino acids. Germline lookup yields CDR1 SGHAT and CDR2 FQNNGV. CDR3 loop: CASSLIFRAGTEAFF. CDR3 in DNA: TGTGCCAGCAGCTTAATATTCAGGGCAGGCACTGAAGCTTTCTTT.

The rearrangement uses TRBV7-7 and TRBJ1-6, with a tentative D call TRBD1 (6 bases). Germline V lookup: CDR1 SSHAT, CDR2 FNYEAQ (reference sequence). The CDR3 spans 14 residues. V lost 1 base to trimming and J lost 9 bases, with 10 bases between them. The CDR3 reads CASSLVPGVSPLHF. The DNA for the CDR3 is TGTGCCAGCAGCTTAGTCCCAGGGGTTTCACCCCTCCACTTT.

The J gene is TRBJ1-3, the V gene TRBV4-2, with D tentatively TRBD1 (6 bases). Trimming shortened V by 4 bases and J by 2 bases, and 15 bases separated the two germline ends. This CDR3 is built from 16 residues. CDR1 and CDR2 (germline): LGHNA, YNFKEQ. CDR3 sequence reads: CASSPPDRTAGNTIYF. In DNA form, the CDR3 reads TGTGCCAGCAGCCCACCTGACAGGACGGCTGGAAACACCATATATTTT.

The chain couples TRBV2 to TRBJ2-1; the match to TRBD2 covers 7 bases. CDR3 length equals 17 residues. Trimming took 4 bases from V and 0 from J; bases not matched to a gene: 9. Germline CDR1 and CDR2: SNHLY and FYNNEI. CDR3 nucleotides: TGTGCCAGCAGTGCGCGGCCTATAGCGGGCTCCTACAATGAGCAGTTCTTC. This translates into CASSARPIAGSYNEQFF. Based on the CDR3 plus reference TRBV2 and TRBJ2-1, the full variable domain is EPEVTQTPSHQVTQMGQEVILRCVPISNHLYFYWYRQILGQKVEFLVSFYNNEISEKSEIFDDQFSVERPDGSNFTLKIRSTKLEDSAMYFCASSARPIAGSYNEQFFGPGTRLTVL.

The gene calls are TRBV5-6 and TRBJ1-6; the match to TRBD1 covers 8 bases. With V trimmed by 2 bases and J by 9 bases, 7 bases remained unmatched. The V gene's germline CDR1 is SGHDT and CDR2 YYEEEE. This CDR3 is 15 amino acids long. The CDR3 loop reads CASSFRTGSRSPLHF. The CDR3 coding sequence is TGTGCCAGCAGCTTCCGGACAGGGTCGCGTTCACCCCTCCACTTT.

The chain is built from TRBV9 and TRBJ2-2; 10 nucleotides match TRBD1. Losses at the gene ends were 4 bases for V and 6 bases for J; bases not matched to a gene: 9. Germline V gene sequence: CDR1 SGDLS, CDR2 YYNGEE. This CDR3 region has 16 residues. CDR3 amino acids: CASSLSGTGVAGELFF. The CDR3 nucleotides read TGTGCCAGCAGCCTCTCCGGGACAGGGGTCGCCGGGGAGCTGTTTTTT. Variable domain in full (rest from reference TRBV9 and TRBJ2-2): DSGVTQTPKHLITATGQRVTLRCSPRSGDLSVYWYQQSLDQGLQFLIQYYNGEERAKGNILERFSAQQFPDLHSELNLSSLELGDSALYFCASSLSGTGVAGELFFGEGSRLTVL.